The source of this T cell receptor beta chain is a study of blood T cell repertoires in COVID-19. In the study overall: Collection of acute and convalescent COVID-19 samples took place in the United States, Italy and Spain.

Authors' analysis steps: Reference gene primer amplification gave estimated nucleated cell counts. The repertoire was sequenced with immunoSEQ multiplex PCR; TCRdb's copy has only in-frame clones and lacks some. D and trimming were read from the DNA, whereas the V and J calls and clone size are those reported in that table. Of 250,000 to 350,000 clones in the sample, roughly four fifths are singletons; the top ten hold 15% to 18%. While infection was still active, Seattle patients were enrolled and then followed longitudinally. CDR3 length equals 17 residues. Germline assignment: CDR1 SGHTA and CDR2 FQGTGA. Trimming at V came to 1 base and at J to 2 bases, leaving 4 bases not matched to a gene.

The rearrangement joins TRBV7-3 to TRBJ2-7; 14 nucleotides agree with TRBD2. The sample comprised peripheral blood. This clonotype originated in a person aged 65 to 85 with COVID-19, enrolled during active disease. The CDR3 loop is CASSLRLAGGTTYEQYF. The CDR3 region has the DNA TGTGCCAGCAGCTTAAGACTAGCGGGAGGGACGACCTACGAGCAGTACTTC.